This T cell receptor (beta chain) was obtained from a study of blood T cell repertoires in COVID-19. Study summary: The study drew acute and convalescent COVID-19 samples from the United States, Italy and Spain.

Clones were sequenced by immunoSEQ multiplex PCR, and TCRdb holds only the in-frame ones, with some missing. Found here are some 110,000 clones, about 70% of them singletons; the top ten hold 4.5% to 6%. The CDR3 length is 16 residues. Trimming removed 2 bases from V and 8 bases from J; junction bases left unmatched: 8. CDR1 SGHRS and CDR2 YFSETQ come from the germline V gene. This rearrangement joins TRBV5-1 to TRBJ2-1; TRBD2 matches at 12 bases. Sequencing was done on a sample of peripheral blood. This TCR was recovered from an elderly man with COVID-19, enrolled during active disease. CDR3 loop: CASSLPLAGGLDEQFF. For the CDR3, the DNA is TGCGCCAGCAGCTTACCACTAGCGGGAGGCCTGGATGAGCAGTTCTTC.